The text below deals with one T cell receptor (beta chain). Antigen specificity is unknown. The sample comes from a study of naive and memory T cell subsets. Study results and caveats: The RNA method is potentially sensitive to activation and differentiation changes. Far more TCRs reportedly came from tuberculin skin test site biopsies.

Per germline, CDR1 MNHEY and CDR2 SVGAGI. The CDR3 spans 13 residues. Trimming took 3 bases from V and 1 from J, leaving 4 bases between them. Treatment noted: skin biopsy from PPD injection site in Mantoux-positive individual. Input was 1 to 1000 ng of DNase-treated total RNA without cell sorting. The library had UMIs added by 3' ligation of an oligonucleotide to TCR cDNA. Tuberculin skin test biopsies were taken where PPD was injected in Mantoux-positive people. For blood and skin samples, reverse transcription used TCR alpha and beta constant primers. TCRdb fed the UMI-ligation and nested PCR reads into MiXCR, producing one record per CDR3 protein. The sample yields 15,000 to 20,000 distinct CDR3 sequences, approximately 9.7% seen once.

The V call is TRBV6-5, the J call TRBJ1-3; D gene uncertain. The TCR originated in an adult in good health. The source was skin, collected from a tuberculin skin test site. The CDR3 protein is CASSYLSGNTIYF. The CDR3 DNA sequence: TGTGCCAGCAGTTATTTGTCTGGAAACACCATATATTTT.